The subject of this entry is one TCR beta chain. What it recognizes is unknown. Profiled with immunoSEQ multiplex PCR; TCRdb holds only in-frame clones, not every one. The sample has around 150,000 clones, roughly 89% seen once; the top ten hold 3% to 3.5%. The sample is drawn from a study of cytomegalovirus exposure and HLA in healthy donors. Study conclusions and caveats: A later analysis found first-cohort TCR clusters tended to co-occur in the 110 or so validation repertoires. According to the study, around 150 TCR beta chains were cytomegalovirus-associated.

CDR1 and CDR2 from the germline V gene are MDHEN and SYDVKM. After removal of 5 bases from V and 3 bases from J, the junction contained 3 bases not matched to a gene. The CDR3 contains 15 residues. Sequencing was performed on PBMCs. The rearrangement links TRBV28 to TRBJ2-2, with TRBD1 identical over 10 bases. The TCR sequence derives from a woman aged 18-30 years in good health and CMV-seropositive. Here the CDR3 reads CASSPGTGDTGELFF. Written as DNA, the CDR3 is TGTGCCAGCAGTCCCGGGACAGGGGACACCGGGGAGCTGTTTTTT.